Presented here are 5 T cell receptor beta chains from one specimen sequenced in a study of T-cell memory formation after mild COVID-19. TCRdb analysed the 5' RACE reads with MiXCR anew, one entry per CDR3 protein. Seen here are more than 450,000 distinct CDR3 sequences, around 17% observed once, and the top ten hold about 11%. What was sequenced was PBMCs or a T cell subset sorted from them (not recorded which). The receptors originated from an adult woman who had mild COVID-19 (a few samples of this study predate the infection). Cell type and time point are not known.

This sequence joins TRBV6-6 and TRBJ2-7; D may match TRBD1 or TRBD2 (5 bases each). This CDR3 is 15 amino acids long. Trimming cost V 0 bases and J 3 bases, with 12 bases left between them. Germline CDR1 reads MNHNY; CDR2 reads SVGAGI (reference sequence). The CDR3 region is CASSYSLVGDYEQYF. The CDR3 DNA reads TGTGCCAGCAGTTACTCGTTGGTGGGGGACTACGAGCAGTACTTC.

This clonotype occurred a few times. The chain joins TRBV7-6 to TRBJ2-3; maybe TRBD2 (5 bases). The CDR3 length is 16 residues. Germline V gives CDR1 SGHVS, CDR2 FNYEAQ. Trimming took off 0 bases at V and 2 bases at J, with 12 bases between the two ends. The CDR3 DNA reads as TGTGCCAGCAGCTTAGCACTGGAGGAGCCCACAGATACGCAGTATTTT. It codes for CASSLALEEPTDTQYF. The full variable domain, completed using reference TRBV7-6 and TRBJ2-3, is GAGVSQSPRYKVTKRGQDVALRCDPISGHVSLYWYRQALGQGPEFLTYFNYEAQQDKSGLPNDRFSAERPEGSISTLTIQRTEQRDSAMYRCASSLALEEPTDTQYFGPGTRLTVL.

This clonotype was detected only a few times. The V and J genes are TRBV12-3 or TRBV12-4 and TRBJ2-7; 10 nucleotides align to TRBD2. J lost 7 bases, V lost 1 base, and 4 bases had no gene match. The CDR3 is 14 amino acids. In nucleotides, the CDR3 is TGTGCCAGCAGTTTAGTTAGTAGCGGGGGGGAGCAGTACTTC. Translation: CASSLVSSGGEQYF.

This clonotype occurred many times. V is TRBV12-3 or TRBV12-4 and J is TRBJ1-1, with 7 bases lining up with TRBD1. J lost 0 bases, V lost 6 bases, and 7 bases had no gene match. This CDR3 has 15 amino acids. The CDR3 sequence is CASRPGQNLNTEAFF. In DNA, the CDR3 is TGTGCCAGCAGACCGGGACAGAACCTGAACACTGAAGCTTTCTTT.

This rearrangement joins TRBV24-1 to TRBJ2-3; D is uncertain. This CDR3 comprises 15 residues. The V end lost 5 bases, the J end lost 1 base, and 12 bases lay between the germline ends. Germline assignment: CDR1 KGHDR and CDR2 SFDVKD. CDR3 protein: CATSVSGSGTDTQYF. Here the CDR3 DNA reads TGTGCCACCAGTGTCTCGGGCAGCGGCACAGATACGCAGTATTTT.